This T cell receptor beta chain was captured by sequencing in a study of tumor-infiltrating lymphocytes in primary liver carcinoma. Whole-study context: Patients were men and women aged 30 to 69 years. Study-wide results and limits: Tumor region pairs showed greater overlap than either tumor-adjacent or tumor-blood pairs did.

The authors made TCR beta cDNA from 500 to 600 ng total RNA with a constant-region primer. Libraries covering TCR beta were generated through three nested multiplex PCR rounds (using a slightly modified ARM-PCR). The first two PCR rounds used TRBV1-TRBV30 forward primers with a C-beta reverse primer, 10 cycles each. One entry per CDR3 protein results from TCRdb running MiXCR on the multiplex PCR reads. The table lists 300,000 to 400,000 distinct CDR3 sequences, less than 75% of them singletons. The CDR3 length is 16 residues. The study extracted blood RNA from unsorted whole blood and also extracted germline DNA. Comments on this clonotype: Its antigen is unknown. One end of the junction is discordant with germline, which a read error may explain.

The specimen sequenced was peripheral blood. This clonotype originated in a middle-aged man with primary liver carcinoma and hepatitis B virus infection. J is TRBJ1-5 and V is TRBV12-3 or TRBV12-4; TRBD1 matches 10 bases. CDR3 in amino acids: CAGSSRTGGINQHQHF. In DNA form, the CDR3 reads TGTGCCGGCAGTTCGAGGACAGGGGGTATCAATCAGCACCAGCATTTT.